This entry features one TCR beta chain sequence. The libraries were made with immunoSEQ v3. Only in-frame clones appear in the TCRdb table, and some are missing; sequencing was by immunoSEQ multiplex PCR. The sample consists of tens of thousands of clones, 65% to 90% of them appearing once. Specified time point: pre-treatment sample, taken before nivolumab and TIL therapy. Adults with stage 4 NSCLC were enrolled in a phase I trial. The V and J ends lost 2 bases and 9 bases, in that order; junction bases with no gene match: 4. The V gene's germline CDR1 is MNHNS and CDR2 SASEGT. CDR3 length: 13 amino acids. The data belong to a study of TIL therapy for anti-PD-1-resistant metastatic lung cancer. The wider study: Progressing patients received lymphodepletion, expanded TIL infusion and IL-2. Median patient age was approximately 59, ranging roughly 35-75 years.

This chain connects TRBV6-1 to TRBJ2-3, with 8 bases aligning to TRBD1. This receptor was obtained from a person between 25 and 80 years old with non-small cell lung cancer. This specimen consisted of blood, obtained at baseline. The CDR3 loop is CASSERQGATQYF. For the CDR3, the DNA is TGTGCCAGCAGTGAACGTCAGGGGGCGACGCAGTATTTT.